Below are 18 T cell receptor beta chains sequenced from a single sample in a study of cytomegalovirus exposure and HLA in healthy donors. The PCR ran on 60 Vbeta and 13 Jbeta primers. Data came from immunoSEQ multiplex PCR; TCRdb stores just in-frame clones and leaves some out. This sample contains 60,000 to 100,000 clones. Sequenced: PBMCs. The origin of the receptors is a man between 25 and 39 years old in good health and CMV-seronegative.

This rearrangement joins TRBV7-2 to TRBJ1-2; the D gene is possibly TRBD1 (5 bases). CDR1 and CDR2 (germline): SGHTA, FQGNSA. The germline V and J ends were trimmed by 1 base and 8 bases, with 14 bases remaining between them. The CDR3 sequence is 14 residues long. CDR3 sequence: CASSLGTGARGYTF. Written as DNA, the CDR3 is TGTGCCAGCAGCTTAGGTACAGGAGCTAGGGGCTACACCTTC.

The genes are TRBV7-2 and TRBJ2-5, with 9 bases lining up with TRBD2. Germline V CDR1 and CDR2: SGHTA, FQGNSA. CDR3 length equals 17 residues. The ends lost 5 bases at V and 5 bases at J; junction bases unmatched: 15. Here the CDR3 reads CASSLFPRGRAGETQYF. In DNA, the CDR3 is TGTGCCAGCAGCCTATTTCCGCGCGGGAGGGCCGGGGAGACCCAGTACTTC.

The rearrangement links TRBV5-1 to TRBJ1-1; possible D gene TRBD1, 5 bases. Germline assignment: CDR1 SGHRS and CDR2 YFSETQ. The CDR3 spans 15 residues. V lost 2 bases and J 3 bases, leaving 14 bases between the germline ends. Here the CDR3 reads CASSLGHVQDTEAFF. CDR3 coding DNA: TGCGCCAGCAGCTTAGGACATGTCCAGGACACTGAAGCTTTCTTT.

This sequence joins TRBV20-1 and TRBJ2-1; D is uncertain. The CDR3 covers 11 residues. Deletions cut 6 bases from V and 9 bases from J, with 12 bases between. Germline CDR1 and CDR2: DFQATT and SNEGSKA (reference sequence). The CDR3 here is CSARLTGEQFF. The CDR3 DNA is TGCAGTGCCCGCCTAACGGGTGAGCAGTTCTTC.

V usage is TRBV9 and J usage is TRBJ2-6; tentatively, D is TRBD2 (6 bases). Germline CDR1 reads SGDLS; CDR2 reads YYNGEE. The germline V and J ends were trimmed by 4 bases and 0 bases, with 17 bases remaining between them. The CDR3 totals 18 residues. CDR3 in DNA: TGTGCCAGCAGCTTTCCGAACGGCGGGGTCTCTGGGGCCAACGTCCTGACTTTC. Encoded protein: CASSFPNGGVSGANVLTF.

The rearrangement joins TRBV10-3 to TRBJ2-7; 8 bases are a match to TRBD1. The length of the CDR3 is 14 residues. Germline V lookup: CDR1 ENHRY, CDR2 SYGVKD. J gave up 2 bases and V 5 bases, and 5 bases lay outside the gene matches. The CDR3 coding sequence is TGTGCCATCAGTCGACAGGGGAAAGCCTACGAGCAGTACTTC. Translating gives CAISRQGKAYEQYF.

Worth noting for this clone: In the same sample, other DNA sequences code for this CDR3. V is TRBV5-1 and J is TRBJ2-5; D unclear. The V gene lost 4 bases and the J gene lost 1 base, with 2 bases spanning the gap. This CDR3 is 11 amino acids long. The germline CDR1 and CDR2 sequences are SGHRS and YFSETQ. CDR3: CASSLQETQYF. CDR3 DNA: TGCGCCAGCAGCCTCCAAGAGACCCAGTACTTC.

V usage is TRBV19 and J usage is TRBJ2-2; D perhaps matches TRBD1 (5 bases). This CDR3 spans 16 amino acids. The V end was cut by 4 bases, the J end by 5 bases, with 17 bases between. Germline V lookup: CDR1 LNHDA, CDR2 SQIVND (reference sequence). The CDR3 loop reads CASSTRVNLGTGELFF. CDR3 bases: TGTGCCAGTAGTACCAGGGTTAATCTGGGGACCGGGGAGCTGTTTTTT.

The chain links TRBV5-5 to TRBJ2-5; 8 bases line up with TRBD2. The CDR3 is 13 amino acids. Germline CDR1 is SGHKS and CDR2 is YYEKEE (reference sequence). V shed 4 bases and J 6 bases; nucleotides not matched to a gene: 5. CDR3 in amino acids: CASSPSGGKTQYF. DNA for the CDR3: TGTGCCAGCAGCCCGAGCGGGGGAAAGACCCAGTACTTC.

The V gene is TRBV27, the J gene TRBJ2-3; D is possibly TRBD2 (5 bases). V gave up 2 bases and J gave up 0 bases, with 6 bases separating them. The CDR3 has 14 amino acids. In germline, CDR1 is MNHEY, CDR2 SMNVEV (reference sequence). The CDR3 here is CASSLLASTDTQYF. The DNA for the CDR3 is TGTGCCAGCAGTTTACTAGCTAGCACAGATACGCAGTATTTT.

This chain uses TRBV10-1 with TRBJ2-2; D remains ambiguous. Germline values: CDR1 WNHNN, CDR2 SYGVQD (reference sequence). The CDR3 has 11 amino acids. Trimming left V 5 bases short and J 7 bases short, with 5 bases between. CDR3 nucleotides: TGCGCCAGCAGTCCGGGCGGGGAGCTGTTTTTT. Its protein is CASSPGGELFF.

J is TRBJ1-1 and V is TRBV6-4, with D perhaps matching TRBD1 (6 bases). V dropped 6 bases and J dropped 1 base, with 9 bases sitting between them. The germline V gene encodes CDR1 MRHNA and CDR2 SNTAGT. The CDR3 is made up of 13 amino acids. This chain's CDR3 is CASSPRGNTEAFF. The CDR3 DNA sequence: TGTGCCAGCAGCCCCAGGGGGAACACTGAAGCTTTCTTT.

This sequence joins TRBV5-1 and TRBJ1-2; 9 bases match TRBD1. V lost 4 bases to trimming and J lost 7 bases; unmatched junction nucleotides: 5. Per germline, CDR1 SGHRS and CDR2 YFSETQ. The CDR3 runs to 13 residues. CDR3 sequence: CASSAQGASGYTF. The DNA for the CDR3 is TGCGCCAGCAGCGCACAGGGGGCCTCTGGCTACACCTTC. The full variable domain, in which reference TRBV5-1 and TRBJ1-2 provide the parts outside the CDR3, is KAGVTQTPRYLIKTRGQQVTLSCSPISGHRSVSWYQQTPGQGLQFLFEYFSETQRNKGNFPGRFSGRQFSNSRSEMNVSTLELGDSALYLCASSAQGASGYTFGSGTRLTVV.

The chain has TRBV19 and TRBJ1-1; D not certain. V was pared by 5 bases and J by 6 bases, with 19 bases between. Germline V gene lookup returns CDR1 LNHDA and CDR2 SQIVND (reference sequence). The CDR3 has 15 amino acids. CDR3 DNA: TGTGCCAGTAGTCTAGGCCTCGGAGGGTTGGCTGAAGCTTTCTTT. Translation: CASSLGLGGLAEAFF. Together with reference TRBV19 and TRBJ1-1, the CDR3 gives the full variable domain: DGGITQSPKYLFRKEGQNVTLSCEQNLNHDAMYWYRQDPGQGLRLIYYSQIVNDFQKGDIAEGYSVSREKKESFPLTVTSAQKNPTAFYLCASSLGLGGLAEAFFGQGTRLTVV.

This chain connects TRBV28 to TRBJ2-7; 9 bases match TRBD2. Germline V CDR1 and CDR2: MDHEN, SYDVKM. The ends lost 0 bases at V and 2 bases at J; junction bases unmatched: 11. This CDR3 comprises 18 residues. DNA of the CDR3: TGTGCCAGCAGTTTATGGGTGGCGACTAGCGGTGCTCCCTACGAGCAGTACTTC. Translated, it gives CASSLWVATSGAPYEQYF.

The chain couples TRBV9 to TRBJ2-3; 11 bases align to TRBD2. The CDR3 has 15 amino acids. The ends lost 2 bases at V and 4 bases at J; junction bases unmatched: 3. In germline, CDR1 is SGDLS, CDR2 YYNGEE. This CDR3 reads CASSVTSGEPDTQYF. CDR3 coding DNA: TGTGCCAGCAGCGTGACTAGCGGGGAACCAGATACGCAGTATTTT. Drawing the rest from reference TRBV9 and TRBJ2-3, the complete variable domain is DSGVTQTPKHLITATGQRVTLRCSPRSGDLSVYWYQQSLDQGLQFLIQYYNGEERAKGNILERFSAQQFPDLHSELNLSSLELGDSALYFCASSVTSGEPDTQYFGPGTRLTVL.

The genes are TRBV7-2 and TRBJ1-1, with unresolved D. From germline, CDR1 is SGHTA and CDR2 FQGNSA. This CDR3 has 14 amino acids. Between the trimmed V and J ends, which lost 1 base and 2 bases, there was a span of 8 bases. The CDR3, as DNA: TGTGCCAGCAGCTTAGTTGCAGGCAACACTGAAGCTTTCTTT. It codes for CASSLVAGNTEAFF.

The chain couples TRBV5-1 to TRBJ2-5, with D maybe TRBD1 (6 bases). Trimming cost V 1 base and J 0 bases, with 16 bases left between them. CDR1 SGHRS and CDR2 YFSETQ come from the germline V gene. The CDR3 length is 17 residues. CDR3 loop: CASSLWPGATNQETQYF. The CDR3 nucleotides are TGCGCCAGCAGCTTGTGGCCAGGGGCGACTAACCAAGAGACCCAGTACTTC. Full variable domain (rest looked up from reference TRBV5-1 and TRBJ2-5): KAGVTQTPRYLIKTRGQQVTLSCSPISGHRSVSWYQQTPGQGLQFLFEYFSETQRNKGNFPGRFSGRQFSNSRSEMNVSTLELGDSALYLCASSLWPGATNQETQYFGPGTRLLVL.